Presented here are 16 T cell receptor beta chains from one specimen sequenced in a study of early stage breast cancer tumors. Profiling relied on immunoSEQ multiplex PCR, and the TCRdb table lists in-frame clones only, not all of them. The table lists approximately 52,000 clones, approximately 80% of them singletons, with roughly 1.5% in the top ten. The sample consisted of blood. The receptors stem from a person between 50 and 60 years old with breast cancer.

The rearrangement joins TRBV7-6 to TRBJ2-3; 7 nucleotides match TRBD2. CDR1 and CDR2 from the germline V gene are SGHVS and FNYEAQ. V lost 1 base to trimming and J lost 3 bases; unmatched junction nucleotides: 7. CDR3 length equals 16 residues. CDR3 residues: CASSLGSGGGTDTQYF. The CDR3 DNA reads TGTGCCAGCAGCTTAGGAAGTGGCGGGGGTACAGATACGCAGTATTTT.

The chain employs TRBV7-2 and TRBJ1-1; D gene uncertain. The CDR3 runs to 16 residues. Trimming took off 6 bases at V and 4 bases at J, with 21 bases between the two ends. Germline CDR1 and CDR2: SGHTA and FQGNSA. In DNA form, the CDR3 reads TGTGCCAGCAGTTTTTTAGGGAGCTCCGAAGGCACTGAAGCTTTCTTT. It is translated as CASSFLGSSEGTEAFF.

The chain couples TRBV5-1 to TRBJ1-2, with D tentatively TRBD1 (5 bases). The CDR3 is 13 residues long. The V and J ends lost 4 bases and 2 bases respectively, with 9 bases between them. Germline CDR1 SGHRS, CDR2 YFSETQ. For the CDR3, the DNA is TGCGCCAGCAGCCTACAGGTGAACTATGGCTACACCTTC. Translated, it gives CASSLQVNYGYTF.

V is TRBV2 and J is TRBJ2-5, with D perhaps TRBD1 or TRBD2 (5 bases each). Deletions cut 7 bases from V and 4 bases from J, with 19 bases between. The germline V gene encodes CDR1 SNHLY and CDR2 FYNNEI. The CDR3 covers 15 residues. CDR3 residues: CASKRWGSGTETQYF. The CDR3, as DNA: TGTGCCAGCAAACGGTGGGGCAGCGGTACAGAGACCCAGTACTTC.

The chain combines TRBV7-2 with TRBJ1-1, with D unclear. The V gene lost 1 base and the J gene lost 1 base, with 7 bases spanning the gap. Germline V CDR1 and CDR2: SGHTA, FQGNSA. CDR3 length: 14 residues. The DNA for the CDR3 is TGTGCCAGCAGCTTAGTTAACGCGAACACTGAAGCTTTCTTT. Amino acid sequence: CASSLVNANTEAFF. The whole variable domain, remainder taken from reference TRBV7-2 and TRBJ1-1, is GAGVSQSPSNKVTEKGKDVELRCDPISGHTALYWYRQSLGQGLEFLIYFQGNSAPDKSGLPSDRFSAERTGGSVSTLTIQRTQQEDSAVYLCASSLVNANTEAFFGQGTRLTVV.

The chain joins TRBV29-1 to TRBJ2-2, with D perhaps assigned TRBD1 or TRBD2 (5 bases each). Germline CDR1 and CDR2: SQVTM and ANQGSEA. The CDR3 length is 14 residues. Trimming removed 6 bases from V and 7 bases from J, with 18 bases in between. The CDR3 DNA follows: TGCAGCGTCTTATTGGACACTAGTGACGGGGAGCTGTTTTTT. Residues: CSVLLDTSDGELFF.

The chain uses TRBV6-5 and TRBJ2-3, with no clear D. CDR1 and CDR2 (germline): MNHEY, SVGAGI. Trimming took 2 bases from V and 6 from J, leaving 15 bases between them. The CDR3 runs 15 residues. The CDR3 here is CASSYHSLTPDTQYF. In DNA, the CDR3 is TGTGCCAGCAGTTACCACTCCCTAACCCCCGATACGCAGTATTTT.

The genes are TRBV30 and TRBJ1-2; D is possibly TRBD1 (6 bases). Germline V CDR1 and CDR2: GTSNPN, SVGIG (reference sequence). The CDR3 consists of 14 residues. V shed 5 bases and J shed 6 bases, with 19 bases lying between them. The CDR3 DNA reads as TGTGCCTGGTCGACCCGGGGGGGGCGGGATGGCTACACCTTC. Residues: CAWSTRGGRDGYTF.

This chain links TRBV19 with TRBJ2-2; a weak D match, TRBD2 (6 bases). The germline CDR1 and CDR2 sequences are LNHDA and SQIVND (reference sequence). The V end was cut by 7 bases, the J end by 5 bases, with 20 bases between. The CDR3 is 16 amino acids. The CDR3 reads CASIDIGGGGTGELFF. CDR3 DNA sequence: TGTGCCAGTATCGATATCGGTGGGGGAGGAACCGGGGAGCTGTTTTTT. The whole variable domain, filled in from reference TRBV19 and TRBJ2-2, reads DGGITQSPKYLFRKEGQNVTLSCEQNLNHDAMYWYRQDPGQGLRLIYYSQIVNDFQKGDIAEGYSVSREKKESFPLTVTSAQKNPTAFYLCASIDIGGGGTGELFFGEGSRLTVL.

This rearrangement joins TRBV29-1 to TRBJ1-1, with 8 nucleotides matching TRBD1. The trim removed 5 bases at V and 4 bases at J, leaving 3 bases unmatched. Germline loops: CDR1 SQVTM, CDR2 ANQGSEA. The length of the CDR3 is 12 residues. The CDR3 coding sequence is TGCAGCGTTACAGGGGGAATCACTGAAGCTTTCTTT. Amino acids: CSVTGGITEAFF.

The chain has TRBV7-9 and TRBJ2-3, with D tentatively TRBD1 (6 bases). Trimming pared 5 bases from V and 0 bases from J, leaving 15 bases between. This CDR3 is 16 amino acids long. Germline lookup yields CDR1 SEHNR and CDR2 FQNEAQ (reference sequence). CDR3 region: CASSLTGTPSTDTQYF. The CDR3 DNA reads TGTGCCAGCAGCCTGACCGGGACACCGAGCACAGATACGCAGTATTTT.

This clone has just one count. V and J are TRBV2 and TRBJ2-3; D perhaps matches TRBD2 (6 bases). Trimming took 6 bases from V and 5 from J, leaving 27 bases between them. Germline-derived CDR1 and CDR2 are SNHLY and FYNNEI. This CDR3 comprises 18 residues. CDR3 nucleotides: TGTGCCAGCAGGGGACTTTTTATAGCGGAACCGCTCGAAGATACGCAGTATTTT. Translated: CASRGLFIAEPLEDTQYF. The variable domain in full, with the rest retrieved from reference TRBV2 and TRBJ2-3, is EPEVTQTPSHQVTQMGQEVILRCVPISNHLYFYWYRQILGQKVEFLVSFYNNEISEKSEIFDDQFSVERPDGSNFTLKIRSTKLEDSAMYFCASRGLFIAEPLEDTQYFGPGTRLTVL.

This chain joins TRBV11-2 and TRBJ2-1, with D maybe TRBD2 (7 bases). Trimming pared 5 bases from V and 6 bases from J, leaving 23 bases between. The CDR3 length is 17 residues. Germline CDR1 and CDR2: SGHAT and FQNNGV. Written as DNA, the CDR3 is TGTGCCAGCAGCGGCGGGGGCACTCAAACGCCCTTCAATGAGCAGTTCTTC. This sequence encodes CASSGGGTQTPFNEQFF.

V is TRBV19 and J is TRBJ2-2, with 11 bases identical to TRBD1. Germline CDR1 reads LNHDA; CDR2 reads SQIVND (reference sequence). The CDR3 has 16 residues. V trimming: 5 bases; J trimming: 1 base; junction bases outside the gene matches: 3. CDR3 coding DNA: TGTGCCAGTAGTGTGGACAGGGGGCTGAACACCGGGGAGCTGTTTTTT. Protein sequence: CASSVDRGLNTGELFF.

The CDR3 DNA is TGTGCCAGCAGCTTATATTTCGGGACAAGTGGAAACACCATATATTTT. The encoded protein is CASSLYFGTSGNTIYF. The rearrangement uses TRBV11-2 and TRBJ1-3, with D maybe TRBD1 (6 bases). Trimming removed 2 bases at V and 3 bases at J, with 14 bases between. Germline CDR1 reads SGHAT; CDR2 reads FQNNGV. The CDR3 is 16 residues long.

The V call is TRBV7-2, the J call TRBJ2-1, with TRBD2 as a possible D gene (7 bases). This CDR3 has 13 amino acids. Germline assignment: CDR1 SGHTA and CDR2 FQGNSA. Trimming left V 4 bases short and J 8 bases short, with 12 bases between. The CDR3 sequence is CASSSRRGHEQFF. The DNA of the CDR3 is TGTGCCAGCAGCTCCCGGCGGGGGCATGAGCAGTTCTTC.